The clone carrying this T cell receptor beta chain has a count of ten or more. As yet, its antigen is unknown. CDR3-region Arm-PCR and iRepertoire HTBI primers produced the TCR beta libraries. TCRdb reanalysed the multiplex PCR reads using MiXCR and keeps one entry per CDR3 protein. The sample has more than 300,000 distinct CDR3 sequences; 12% are singletons. The data stem from a study of regulatory T cells in long-lasting Graves disease. Study results and limitations: The sample size was small, and this may have reduced accuracy.

Time point specified: newly diagnosed GD, antithyroid drugs for less than 3 months. From PBMCs, RNA was extracted and then used to make the TCR library. Germline values: CDR1 MNHEY, CDR2 SVGEGT. The CDR3 has 14 amino acids. V was pared by 4 bases and J by 5 bases, with 15 bases between. The same data also contributed to another study, on T cells in Graves' hyperthyroidism and ophthalmopathy.

The material sequenced was peripheral blood mononuclear cells (PBMCs), taken at new diagnosis, from a patient treated with antithyroid drugs. The origin of this receptor is a woman aged 18-30 years with Graves disease. V gene TRBV6-2 or TRBV6-3 combines with J gene TRBJ2-7, with TRBD1 as a possible D gene (6 bases). CDR3 sequence: CASSSTGLWDEQYV. The DNA of the CDR3 is TGTGCCAGCAGTTCTACAGGGCTTTGGGACGAGCAGTACGTC.